Listed below are T cell receptor beta chains from one sample, sequenced in a study of breast tumors, draining lymph nodes, adjacent tissues. Each CDR3 protein gets one entry after TCRdb re-called the multiplex PCR reads with MiXCR. The profile covers 120,000 or so distinct CDR3 sequences, with 20% appearing a single time and less than 4% taken by the ten largest. Sequencing was done on a sample of axillary lymph node tissue. The source is a female donor with breast cancer. Some clones in this sample may be carry-over from other donors' samples. Both conserved end residues are part of each CDR3. The order of the fields is J gene, V gene, clone size, CDR3 protein. Not every row has a clone size; where given, it reads once, few, many or a size class.

>TRBJ2-7|TRBV10-2|many
CASSIWDATSYEQYF
>TRBJ1-1|TRBV5-1|-
CASSLAGDRGNTEAFF
>TRBJ1-6|TRBV24-1|-
CATQGSPLHF
>TRBJ2-3|TRBV3-1|-
CASSQESRGEQYF
>TRBJ1-6|TRBV19|many
CASARRGNNSPLHF
>TRBJ2-6|TRBV7-2|many
CASSSKRSGANVLTF
>TRBJ2-3|TRBV7-7|many
CASSPSYASADTQYF
>TRBJ2-7|TRBV14|many
CASSQESGTGSYEQYF
>TRBJ2-4|TRBV5-8|-
CASSLPGAGNIQYF
>TRBJ1-2|TRBV5-6|many
CASSLPGFNYGYTF
>TRBJ1-5|TRBV4-2|many
CASSQDRKGSQPQHF
>TRBJ1-5|TRBV3-1|many
CASSQEGGGNQPQHF
>TRBJ1-5|TRBV28|few
CASGGQGNQPQHF
>TRBJ2-2|TRBV11-2|many
CASSFSGGSGELFF
>TRBJ2-2|TRBV24-1|many
CATSWGQGTTGELFF
>TRBJ2-1|TRBV5-1|many
CASRTTDRNNEQFF
>TRBJ2-7|TRBV27|many
CASRGIGTGVAEQYF
>TRBJ2-7|TRBV5-1|-
CASSSGTGTFSYEQHF
>TRBJ1-4|TRBV4-1|many
CASSLLGQQSNEKLFF
>TRBJ2-3|TRBV9|many
CASSVLGGTDTQYF
>TRBJ1-2|TRBV6-5|medium-sized
CASSGTGGYGYTF
>TRBJ2-7|TRBV20-1|many
CSASGMAYEQYF
>TRBJ1-2|TRBV7-2|many
CASSLIPLSTQDGYTF
>TRBJ2-3|TRBV5-1|many
CASSLRTSEFFVTDTQYF
>TRBJ2-2|TRBV7-9|many
CASSVMGNTGELFF
>TRBJ1-6|TRBV5-6|many
CASSLWPGTGRSSYNSPLHF
>TRBJ2-1|TRBV25-1|many
CASSAMTSHLGNEQFF
>TRBJ2-3|TRBV6-1|many
CASSRQGHTQYF
>TRBJ2-2|TRBV9|-
CASSPAGGPGTGELFF
>TRBJ2-5|TRBV7-6|-
CASSSPPSQGQQTQYF
>TRBJ2-5|TRBV7-8|many
CASSSFSGSQETQYF
>TRBJ1-2|TRBV5-5|many
CASSLGTGDYGYTF
>TRBJ2-7|TRBV12-3/TRBV12-4|many
CASSPRISYEQYF
>TRBJ2-1|TRBV6-2/TRBV6-3|many
CASSYDGSSSYNEQFF
>TRBJ2-1|TRBV6-1|many
CASRGSGGNEQFF
>TRBJ2-7|TRBV3-1|many
CASSQAGGRSSYEQYF
>TRBJ2-1|TRBV24-1|many
CATSDVTGKFGNEQFF
>TRBJ2-2|TRBV6-5|-
CASCFQIAGELFF
>TRBJ2-1|TRBV4-2|many
CASSQGGTSGISVPFF
>TRBJ1-4|TRBV5-1|many
CASSSGQINEKLFF
>TRBJ2-5|TRBV7-2|many
CASSFPGTQETQYF
>TRBJ2-5|TRBV3-1|many
CASSQRKGRGQETQYF
>TRBJ1-5|TRBV6-5|many
CASRPAGQGGQPQHF
>TRBJ1-5|TRBV7-6|-
CASTMGGQFYSNQPQHF
>TRBJ2-7|TRBV11-1|many
CASSLGGQGTSEQYF
>TRBJ2-1|TRBV7-9|many
CASSQTVNEQFF
>TRBJ2-7|TRBV7-8|many
CASSLGTGRSYEQYF
>TRBJ1-2|TRBV6-2/TRBV6-3|-
CASSPRPGYLNYGYTF
>TRBJ2-1|TRBV7-9|many
CASSFPAGGTNNEQFF
>TRBJ1-5|TRBV20-1|many
CSAHTGGNQPQHF
>TRBJ2-3|TRBV6-2/TRBV6-3|-
CASTSRLAGGRTDTQYF
>TRBJ1-4|TRBV10-3|few
CAISEGSTNEKLSF
>TRBJ1-1|TRBV20-1|few
CSARDWDRMNTEAFF
>TRBJ2-5|TRBV28|-
CASRTSGQETQYF
>TRBJ1-2|TRBV2|many
CASTIQGYYGYTF